This T cell receptor beta chain was sequenced for a study of neurological immune-mediated disorders. Study-wide results and caveats: The most TCR clonal expansion was seen in HTLV-1-associated myelopathy, whereas the least was seen in multiple sclerosis, below the level in healthy controls.

The CDR3 loop spans 16 amino acids. Trimming shortened V by 0 bases and J by 0 bases, and 12 bases separated the two germline ends. Germline lookup yields CDR1 DFQATT and CDR2 SNEGSKA (reference sequence). In this sample, this clonotype turned up many times. What it binds is unknown. The cDNA was generated through 5'RACE incorporating 10-nucleotide random UMIs. One entry per CDR3 protein results from TCRdb running MiXCR on the 5' RACE reads. The sample shows some 77,000 distinct CDR3 sequences, roughly 10% of them seen only once. The specimen was PBMCs. The TCR sequence derives from a man aged 50-60 years in good health. V usage is TRBV20-1 and J usage is TRBJ2-1; D not certain. This CDR3 is CSARDRADRSYNEQFF. The DNA of the CDR3 is TGCAGTGCTAGAGATCGCGCGGATCGCTCCTACAATGAGCAGTTCTTC.